This TCR beta chain was obtained from a study of cytomegalovirus exposure and HLA in healthy donors. The CDR3 extends over 13 amino acids. V was shortened by 5 bases and J by 5 bases, with 12 bases between the two germline ends. Germline V lookup: CDR1 SNHLY, CDR2 FYNNEI. PCR employed 60 Vbeta and 13 Jbeta primers. Some clones are missing from TCRdb's copy, which holds only in-frame ones; the method was immunoSEQ multiplex PCR. The table shows around 170,000 clones, with around 80% occurring only once. Study results and limitations: While the bulk of TCR sequences proved rare, some public TCRs turned up in many donors.

This clone was observed a handful of times. What it binds is not known. The clonotype originates from a man aged 40-50 years in good health and CMV-seropositive. This chain uses TRBV2 with TRBJ2-5; D may be TRBD2 (5 bases). The sequenced material came from PBMCs. Here the CDR3 DNA reads TGTGCCAGCAGTCGGAGGCCCTTGGAGACCCAGTACTTC. Amino acid sequence: CASSRRPLETQYF. The whole variable domain, filled in from reference TRBV2 and TRBJ2-5, reads EPEVTQTPSHQVTQMGQEVILRCVPISNHLYFYWYRQILGQKVEFLVSFYNNEISEKSEIFDDQFSVERPDGSNFTLKIRSTKLEDSAMYFCASSRRPLETQYFGPGTRLLVL.